Here is one T cell receptor (beta chain) with its context. What it recognizes is unknown. The data derive from a study of Graves' ophthalmopathy and Graves' hyperthyroidism. General study points: Most expanded thyroid clonotypes above 0.001 frequency also appeared in blood.

Amplification from RNA transcripts yielded the TCR beta CDR3 regions. HTBI-primed first-round RT-PCR preceded second-round multiplex PCR. Each CDR3 protein is one row after TCRdb ran MiXCR on the multiplex PCR reads. The sample records hundreds of thousands of distinct CDR3 sequences, over 40% being singletons. Germline-derived CDR1 and CDR2 are LNHDA and SQIVND (reference sequence). With 9 bases removed from V and 4 bases from J, the gap between germline ends came to 16 bases. The CDR3 is made up of 14 amino acids. Exclusion criteria comprised other autoimmune diseases, uncontrolled infections, pregnancy or lactation in patients.

The gene calls are TRBV19 and TRBJ1-5; possible D gene TRBD1, 6 bases. The material sequenced was peripheral blood. The sequence derives from an adult man with Graves' ophthalmopathy. The CDR3 DNA is TGTGCCAGCGGCCTGAGGGACAAGAATCAGCCCCAGCATTTT. Protein sequence: CASGLRDKNQPQHF.